This TCR beta chain was sequenced in a study of T-cell memory formation after mild COVID-19. Germline CDR1 and CDR2: DFQATT and SNEGSKA (reference sequence). The length of the CDR3 is 12 residues. V was shortened by 7 bases and J by 5 bases, with 14 bases between the two germline ends. Study-level points and caveats: Second-wave clones that peaked on day 37 lacked confirmed SARS-CoV-2 specificity. Clones contracting across day 15 to 85 had a balanced CD4/CD8 profile; later expanding clones leaned CD4+.

About this clonotype: Antigen unknown.

TCRdb analysed the 5' RACE reads with MiXCR anew, one entry per CDR3 protein. The repertoire consists of roughly 400,000 distinct CDR3 sequences, with 18% occurring once and the leading ten covering 20% to 25%. This TCR was recovered from a man between 18 and 35 years old who had mild COVID-19 (a few samples of this study predate the infection). Cell type and time point are not known. V is TRBV20-1 and J is TRBJ2-5; D remains ambiguous. The sequenced material came from PBMCs or a T cell subset sorted from them (not recorded which). The CDR3 here is CSVGSRRETQYF. CDR3 sequence (DNA): TGCAGTGTCGGGTCGCGGCGGGAGACCCAGTACTTC.